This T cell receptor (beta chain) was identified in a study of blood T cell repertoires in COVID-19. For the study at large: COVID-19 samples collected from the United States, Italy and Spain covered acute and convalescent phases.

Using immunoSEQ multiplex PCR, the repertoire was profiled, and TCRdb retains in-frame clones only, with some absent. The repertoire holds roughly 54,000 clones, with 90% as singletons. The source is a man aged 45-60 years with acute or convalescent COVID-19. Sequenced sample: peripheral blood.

The CDR3 loop reads CASSLGYRTEGYGYTF. The DNA of the CDR3 is TGTGCCAGCAGCTTAGGATACAGGACGGAGGGGTATGGCTACACCTTC. The chain carries TRBV7-8 and TRBJ1-2, with a tentative D call TRBD1 (5 bases). V was pared by 1 base and J by 5 bases, with 17 bases between. CDR1 and CDR2 from the germline V gene are SGHVS and FQNEAQ. The CDR3 is 16 amino acids.